This is a list of T cell receptor beta chains from one sample in a study of T cell responses to AZD1222 COVID-19 vaccine. Using immunoSEQ multiplex PCR, the repertoire was profiled, and TCRdb retains in-frame clones only, with some absent. This sample has about 98,000 clones; about 86% occur once, and the top ten carry approximately 10%. The sequenced sample was peripheral blood, obtained on day 0 of MenACWY control vaccination. The receptors derive from an adult in good health. Both conserved end residues are part of each CDR3. D genes are given only for firm matches. For some rows the clone size is stated as once, few or many, or as a class when expanded; others skip it.

DNA: TGTGCCAGCAGGAAGGACAGGCCAAGCTCCTACGAGCAGTACTTC
CDR3: CASRKDRPSSYEQYF
size: .
D: TRBD1
V: TRBV6-5
J: TRBJ2-7

DNA: TGTGCCAGCAGCGCCCGGACAGGTGGAGGAAACACCATATATTTT
CDR3: CASSARTGGGNTIYF
size: .
D: TRBD1
V: TRBV9
J: TRBJ1-3

DNA: TGTGCCAGCACTCTGACAGGGAATGGCTACACCTTC
CDR3: CASTLTGNGYTF
size: .
D: TRBD1
V: TRBV6-5
J: TRBJ1-2

DNA: TGTGCCTGGTCGGGACAGAACACCGGGGAGCTGTTTTTT
CDR3: CAWSGQNTGELFF
size: .
D: .
V: TRBV30
J: TRBJ2-2

DNA: TGTGCCAGCAGCTTAGCCGGACTTCGGGTAGACGGCTACACCTTC
CDR3: CASSLAGLRVDGYTF
size: .
D: .
V: TRBV7-9
J: TRBJ1-2

DNA: TGCGCCAGCAGCTTGGGGGGACAGGGCTCTGGCTACACCTTC
CDR3: CASSLGGQGSGYTF
size: .
D: TRBD1
V: TRBV5-1
J: TRBJ1-2

DNA: TGTGCCAGCAGCCAAGAAGGGAGACTAGAGAGTATAGATACGCAGTATTTT
CDR3: CASSQEGRLESIDTQYF
size: .
D: .
V: TRBV3-1/TRBV3-2
J: TRBJ2-3

DNA: TGTGCCAGCTCATCGACAGGGGAAATCACCTACGAGCAGTACTTC
CDR3: CASSSTGEITYEQYF
size: .
D: TRBD1
V: TRBV18
J: TRBJ2-7

DNA: TGTGCCAGCAGCCCAGGGGACCCCCGTCTAACCGAAGCTTTCTTT
CDR3: CASSPGDPRLTEAFF
size: .
D: .
V: TRBV14
J: TRBJ1-1

DNA: TGTGCCAGCAGCCGCACCTACGAGCAGTACTTC
CDR3: CASSRTYEQYF
size: .
D: .
V: TRBV2
J: TRBJ2-7

DNA: TGTGCCAGCAGCGCGGGCAACTCAGGGTACACCATATATTTT
CDR3: CASSAGNSGYTIYF
size: .
D: .
V: TRBV9
J: TRBJ1-3

DNA: TGTGCCAGCAGTCCTAGGACAGGGGGCTTCTATGGCTACACCTTC
CDR3: CASSPRTGGFYGYTF
size: .
D: TRBD1
V: TRBV5-8
J: TRBJ1-2

DNA: TGTGCCACCAACGCAGGGGGAAACACCATATATTTT
CDR3: CATNAGGNTIYF
size: .
D: .
V: TRBV6-5
J: TRBJ1-3

DNA: TGTGCCAGCAGTGGACTAGTTGGTCAAGAGACCCAGTACTTC
CDR3: CASSGLVGQETQYF
size: .
D: .
V: TRBV2
J: TRBJ2-5

DNA: TGTGCCAGCAGTACAGCCAATTCACCCCTCCACTTT
CDR3: CASSTANSPLHF
size: .
D: .
V: TRBV7-9
J: TRBJ1-6

DNA: TGTGCCAGCAGTTCATCCCCGGGCGCGGGGTCCTACGAGCAGTACTTC
CDR3: CASSSSPGAGSYEQYF
size: .
D: .
V: TRBV6-2/TRBV6-3
J: TRBJ2-7

DNA: TGTGCCAGCAGTTACTCGAGTCCGATAGCCAAAAACATTCAGTACTTC
CDR3: CASSYSSPIAKNIQYF
size: .
D: .
V: TRBV6-2/TRBV6-3
J: TRBJ2-4

DNA: TGCGCCAGCAGCTTGCGGCTGGCTAGCGGGGTTAGCACAGATACGCAGTATTTT
CDR3: CASSLRLASGVSTDTQYF
size: once
D: TRBD2
V: TRBV5-1
J: TRBJ2-3

DNA: TGTGCCAGCAGTGACTCGGACAACACTGAAGCTTTCTTT
CDR3: CASSDSDNTEAFF
size: many
D: .
V: TRBV6-4
J: TRBJ1-1

DNA: TGTGCCAGCTCATTCGAGACAGGGGAGAATGAAAAACTGTTTTTT
CDR3: CASSFETGENEKLFF
size: .
D: TRBD1
V: TRBV18
J: TRBJ1-4

DNA: TGTGCCAGCAGCTGGATGACAGGCCGGGATACGCAGTATTTT
CDR3: CASSWMTGRDTQYF
size: .
D: .
V: TRBV5-8
J: TRBJ2-3

DNA: TGTGCCAGCCGAGACCGGGACAGGGATAATTCACCCCTCCACTTT
CDR3: CASRDRDRDNSPLHF
size: .
D: TRBD1
V: TRBV28
J: TRBJ1-6

DNA: TGTGCCAGCAGTCATTCCCTCGGCTACACCTTC
CDR3: CASSHSLGYTF
size: .
D: .
V: TRBV6-2/TRBV6-3
J: TRBJ1-2

DNA: TGTGCCAGCAGCCAAGATCTGAGGCCAAGCGAAAAACTGTTTTTT
CDR3: CASSQDLRPSEKLFF
size: .
D: .
V: TRBV14
J: TRBJ1-4

DNA: TGTGCCACCAGCAGGGACGGGACTACCACAGATACGCAGTATTTT
CDR3: CATSRDGTTTDTQYF
size: .
D: TRBD2
V: TRBV15
J: TRBJ2-3

DNA: TGCAGCGTGAGTCTGCCCGGGGTGAACACTGAAGCTTTCTTT
CDR3: CSVSLPGVNTEAFF
size: few
D: .
V: TRBV29-1
J: TRBJ1-1

DNA: TGTGCCAGCTCACCCCCGGGACTACAAGAGACCCAGTACTTC
CDR3: CASSPPGLQETQYF
size: .
D: TRBD2
V: TRBV18
J: TRBJ2-5

DNA: TGTGCCAGCAGCCCCCCGTCCGGTGGCTACACCTTC
CDR3: CASSPPSGGYTF
size: .
D: .
V: TRBV3-1/TRBV3-2
J: TRBJ1-2

DNA: TGTGCCAGCTCACCGACAGGGGCAGCAAACACTGAAGCTTTCTTT
CDR3: CASSPTGAANTEAFF
size: .
D: TRBD1
V: TRBV18
J: TRBJ1-1

DNA: TGTGCCAGCACTTTAGGGGGTGAGCAGTTCTTC
CDR3: CASTLGGEQFF
size: .
D: .
V: TRBV5-6
J: TRBJ2-1

DNA: TGTGCCAGCAGCCAAACCCTAACCGGGACAGGTTCTGGAAACACCATATATTTT
CDR3: CASSQTLTGTGSGNTIYF
size: .
D: TRBD1
V: TRBV4-2
J: TRBJ1-3

DNA: TGTGCCAGCAGCCCCGCGTCCTCTAACTATGGCTACACCTTC
CDR3: CASSPASSNYGYTF
size: .
D: .
V: TRBV3-1/TRBV3-2
J: TRBJ1-2